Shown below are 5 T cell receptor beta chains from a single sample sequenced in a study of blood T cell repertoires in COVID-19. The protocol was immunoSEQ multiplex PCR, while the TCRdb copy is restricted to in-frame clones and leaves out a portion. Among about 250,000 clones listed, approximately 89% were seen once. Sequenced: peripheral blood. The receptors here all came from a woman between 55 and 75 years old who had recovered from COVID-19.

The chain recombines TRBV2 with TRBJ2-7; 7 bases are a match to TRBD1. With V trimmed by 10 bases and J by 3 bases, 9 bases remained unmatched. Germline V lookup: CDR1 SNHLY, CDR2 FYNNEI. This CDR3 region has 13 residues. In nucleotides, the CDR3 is TGTGCCACCATCTGGGACAGAAACTACGAGCAGTACTTC. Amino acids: CATIWDRNYEQYF.

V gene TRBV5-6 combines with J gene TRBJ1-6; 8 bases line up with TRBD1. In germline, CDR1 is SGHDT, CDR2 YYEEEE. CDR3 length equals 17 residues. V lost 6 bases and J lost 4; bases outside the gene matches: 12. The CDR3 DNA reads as TGTGCCAGCACCCTCAAGCGGACAGGGAGATATAATTCACCCCTCCACTTT. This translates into CASTLKRTGRYNSPLHF.

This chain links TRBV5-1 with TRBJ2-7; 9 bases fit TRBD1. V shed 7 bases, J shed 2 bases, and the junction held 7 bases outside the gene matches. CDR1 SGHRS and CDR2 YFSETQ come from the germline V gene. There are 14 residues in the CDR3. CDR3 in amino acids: CASATGTGPYEQYF. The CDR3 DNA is TGCGCCAGCGCCACCGGGACAGGGCCCTACGAGCAGTACTTC. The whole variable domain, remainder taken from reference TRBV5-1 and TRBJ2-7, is KAGVTQTPRYLIKTRGQQVTLSCSPISGHRSVSWYQQTPGQGLQFLFEYFSETQRNKGNFPGRFSGRQFSNSRSEMNVSTLELGDSALYLCASATGTGPYEQYFGPGTRLTVT.

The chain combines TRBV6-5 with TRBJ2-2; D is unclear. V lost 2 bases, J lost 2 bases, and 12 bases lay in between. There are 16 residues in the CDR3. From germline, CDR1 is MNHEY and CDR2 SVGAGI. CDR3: CASSYPSVPNTGELFF. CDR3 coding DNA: TGTGCCAGCAGTTACCCCTCAGTCCCTAACACCGGGGAGCTGTTTTTT.

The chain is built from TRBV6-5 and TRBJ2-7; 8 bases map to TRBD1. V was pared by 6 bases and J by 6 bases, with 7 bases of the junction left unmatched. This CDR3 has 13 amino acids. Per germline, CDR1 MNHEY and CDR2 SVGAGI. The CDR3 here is CASRGHDRGEQYF. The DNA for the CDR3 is TGTGCCAGCAGGGGACACGACAGGGGCGAGCAGTACTTC.